This T cell receptor (beta chain) was recovered during a study of cytomegalovirus exposure and HLA in healthy donors. Both 60 Vbeta primers and 13 Jbeta primers went into the PCR. Sequencing was performed with immunoSEQ multiplex PCR; in TCRdb, only in-frame clones are kept and a portion is missing. The table has some 120,000 clones, around four fifths seen once. There are 17 residues in the CDR3. V dropped 4 bases and J dropped 0 bases, with 20 bases sitting between them. Germline assignment: CDR1 SGHNT and CDR2 YYREEE (reference sequence). Although they were nominally healthy when sampled, donors likely had unrecorded immune exposures.

The V gene is TRBV5-4, the J gene TRBJ2-7; D may be TRBD2 (6 bases). This sequence originates from a human donor in good health. The sample was PBMCs. For the CDR3, the DNA is TGTGCCAGCAGCCCGGGGGTACGGGGGTCCCTCTCCTACGAGCAGTACTTC. Translating it yields CASSPGVRGSLSYEQYF. The whole variable domain, filled in from reference TRBV5-4 and TRBJ2-7, reads ETGVTQSPTHLIKTRGQQVTLRCSSQSGHNTVSWYQQALGQGPQFIFQYYREEENGRGNFPPRFSGLQFPNYSSELNVNALELDDSALYLCASSPGVRGSLSYEQYFGPGTRLTVT.